Listed here are 10 T cell receptor beta chains from one sample, sequenced in a study of OX40 agonist ivuxolimab in advanced cancers. Sequencing used immunoSEQ multiplex PCR; TCRdb keeps in-frame clones, though not all of them. The sample includes about 55,000 clones, 77% of them seen just once. The sample in question was CD4+ or CD8+ T cells sorted from blood, obtained in a trial of the OX40 agonist ivuxolimab. The receptors here all came from an adult with an advanced solid tumor such as melanoma, head and neck, liver or kidney cancer.

This chain uses TRBV28 with TRBJ1-2; D not certain. This CDR3 is built from 14 residues. V was pared by 2 bases and J by 0 bases, with 7 bases between. CDR1 is MDHEN and CDR2 is SYDVKM in the germline V gene. The CDR3 DNA reads as TGTGCCAGCAGTTTACGGGGAGCTAACTATGGCTACACCTTC. Translated: CASSLRGANYGYTF.

Comment on this clone: Other DNA sequences of this sample code for an identical CDR3. The chain uses TRBV5-1 and TRBJ2-7; 12 nucleotides align to TRBD2. J was trimmed by 4 bases and V by 0 bases; bases with no gene match: 5. This CDR3 has 16 residues. In germline, CDR1 is SGHRS, CDR2 YFSETQ. The CDR3 loop reads CASSLAASGRGYEQYF. The DNA of the CDR3 is TGCGCCAGCAGCTTGGCCGCTAGCGGGAGGGGTTACGAGCAGTACTTC.

This clone was counted between two and nine times. This rearrangement joins TRBV9 to TRBJ2-2, with 8 positions matching TRBD2. The germline V gene encodes CDR1 SGDLS and CDR2 YYNGEE. The ends lost 4 bases at V and 0 bases at J; junction bases unmatched: 14. The CDR3 sequence is 19 residues long. CDR3 sequence (DNA): TGTGCCAGCAGCCCCCGGACGGGAGGGCCTCGGTCGAACACCGGGGAGCTGTTTTTT. This codes for CASSPRTGGPRSNTGELFF.

The rearrangement links TRBV12-5 to TRBJ1-1, with 7 bases that match TRBD1. Per germline, CDR1 LGHNT and CDR2 FRNRAP. Unmatched junction bases numbered 5, after V lost 3 bases and J lost 4 bases. This CDR3 spans 14 amino acids. CDR3 loop: CASGLTGASTEAFF. The CDR3 DNA sequence: TGTGCTAGTGGTTTAACAGGGGCGAGCACTGAAGCTTTCTTT.

The chain is built from TRBV6-5 and TRBJ2-7; 7 bases fit TRBD1. This CDR3 contains 15 residues. J lost 2 bases, V lost 6 bases, and 10 bases had no gene match. CDR1 MNHEY and CDR2 SVGAGI come from the germline V gene. The CDR3 loop is CASRSPGQSTYEQYF. DNA of the CDR3: TGTGCCAGCAGGAGCCCGGGACAGTCGACCTACGAGCAGTACTTC.

The gene calls are TRBV10-2 and TRBJ2-5, with 9 bases that match TRBD1. The V gene end was trimmed by 6 bases and the J gene end by 7 bases; junction bases not matched to a gene: 9. Germline CDR1 and CDR2: WSHSY and SAAADI. The CDR3 is 14 residues long. CDR3 DNA: TGCGCCAGCAGCGACCGGGACAGGGAGGGGACCCAGTACTTC. It is translated as CASSDRDREGTQYF.

The genes are TRBV29-1 and TRBJ2-5, with D possibly TRBD1 on 6 matching bases. CDR3 length equals 13 residues. CDR1 and CDR2 from the germline V gene are SQVTM and ANQGSEA. V was shortened by 2 bases and J by 5 bases, with 12 bases between the two germline ends. CDR3: CSVEKGVEETQYF. As DNA, the CDR3 is TGCAGCGTTGAAAAGGGGGTAGAGGAGACCCAGTACTTC.

J is TRBJ2-5 and V is TRBV10-3, with D perhaps TRBD2 (7 bases). The germline V gene has CDR1 ENHRY and CDR2 SYGVKD. CDR3 size: 15 residues. Trimming pared 2 bases from V and 1 base from J, leaving 11 bases between. CDR3 coding DNA: TGTGCCATCAGTGAGGGGGGGGCGGTCCAAGAGACCCAGTACTTC. This encodes CAISEGGAVQETQYF.

V is TRBV5-1 and J is TRBJ2-1; 12 bases line up with TRBD2. V lost 3 bases to trimming and J lost 3 bases; unmatched junction nucleotides: 7. This CDR3 is built from 17 residues. Germline V gene lookup returns CDR1 SGHRS and CDR2 YFSETQ. CDR3 sequence (DNA): TGCGCCAGCAGCTCCGCCATGACTAGCGGGAGCTACAATGAGCAGTTCTTC. It specifies CASSSAMTSGSYNEQFF.

The J gene is TRBJ2-5, the V gene TRBV5-8, with D possibly being TRBD1 (6 bases). V was cut by 4 bases and J by 5 bases, with 21 bases left in between. The CDR3 extends over 16 amino acids. CDR1 and CDR2 from the germline V gene are SGHTS and YDEGEE. Here the CDR3 DNA reads TGTGCCAGCAGCCCGACAGGACAGTTCCCGGGGGAGACCCAGTACTTC. Translation gives CASSPTGQFPGETQYF.